This T cell receptor (beta chain) stems from a study of metastatic and nonmetastatic thyroid tumors. Background on the study: Across blood and tumor or nodule tissue, repertoires from malignant and benign thyroid patients were compared with one another. General study results and limits: Significantly greater TCR beta diversity was reportedly found in malignant thyroid tumors than in benign nodules (in blood and tumor).

The entire patient cohort was treatment-naive prior to thyroid surgery. This clone was recorded at least ten times. Its antigen remains unidentified. The missing conserved phenylalanine or tryptophan at the end of this CDR3 makes a read error likely. TCRdb reanalyzed the PCR reads via MiXCR. Here the sample spans 53,000 or so clones, approximately 22% being singletons. This CDR3 spans 16 amino acids. V lost 8 bases, J lost 0 bases, and 11 bases stayed unmatched. The germline V gene has CDR1 SGHAT and CDR2 FQDESV (reference sequence). The rearrangement uses TRBV11-1 and TRBJ1-1; 8 bases agree with TRBD1. This TCR derives from a female donor with papillary thyroid cancer or a benign thyroid nodule (not recorded which). Some clones in this sample may be carry-over from other donors' samples. The sequencing input was blood. CDR3 protein: CASRRQGRRMNTEAFL. The CDR3 coding sequence is TGTGCCAGCCGAAGACAGGGGAGGCGAATGAACACTGAAGCTTTCCTT.